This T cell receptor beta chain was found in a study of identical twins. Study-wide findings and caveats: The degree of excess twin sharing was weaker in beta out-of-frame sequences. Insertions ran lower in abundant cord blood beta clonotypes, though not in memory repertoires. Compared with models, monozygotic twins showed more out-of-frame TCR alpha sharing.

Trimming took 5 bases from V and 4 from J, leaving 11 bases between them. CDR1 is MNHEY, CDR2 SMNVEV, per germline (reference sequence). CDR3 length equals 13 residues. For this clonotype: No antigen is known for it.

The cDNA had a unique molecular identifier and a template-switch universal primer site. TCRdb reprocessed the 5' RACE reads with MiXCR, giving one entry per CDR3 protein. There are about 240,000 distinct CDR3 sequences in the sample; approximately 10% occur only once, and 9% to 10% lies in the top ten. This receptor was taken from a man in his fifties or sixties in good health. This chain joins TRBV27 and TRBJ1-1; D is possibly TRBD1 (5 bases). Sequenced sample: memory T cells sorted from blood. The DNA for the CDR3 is TGTGCCAGCAGTAGGGTCGGGGGCACTGAAGCTTTCTTT. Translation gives CASSRVGGTEAFF.